The 27 T cell receptor beta chains below were found in one sample sequenced in a study of tumor and adjacent non-tumor tissue in lung cancer. This sample's RNA came from whole unsorted tissue. The normal lung tissue was taken more than 3 cm from the tumor edge. TCRbeta libraries were built with three rounds of nested PCR, modified from ARM-PCR. Using its own MiXCR run on the multiplex PCR reads, TCRdb lists one record per CDR3 protein. The table records about 48,000 distinct CDR3 sequences, around 64% of them present only once. The sequenced sample was distant non-tumor lung tissue. All receptors come from an older woman with non-small cell lung cancer.

This clonotype was recorded a few times. The chain links TRBV20-1 to TRBJ2-7, with 7 bases aligning to TRBD1. This CDR3 is built from 15 residues. In germline, CDR1 is DFQATT, CDR2 SNEGSKA (reference sequence). V lost 7 bases to trimming and J lost 2 bases; unmatched junction nucleotides: 14. The CDR3 loop is CSVSPVRQGAYEQYF. The CDR3 DNA reads TGCAGTGTTAGTCCTGTTAGGCAGGGGGCCTACGAGCAGTACTTC.

This clonotype was seen at least ten times. This sequence joins TRBV24-1 and TRBJ1-5; D may be TRBD1 (5 bases). Germline assignment: CDR1 KGHDR and CDR2 SFDVKD. V was pared by 5 bases and J by 2 bases, with 15 bases between. CDR3 length equals 16 residues. As DNA, the CDR3 is TGTGCCACCAGTGTTGGGGGTCAGGGCCGCAATCAGCCCCAGCATTTT. Its protein product is CATSVGGQGRNQPQHF.

The chain links TRBV28 to TRBJ1-2; a weak D match, TRBD1 (6 bases). This CDR3 contains 15 residues. Trimming removed 5 bases from V and 4 bases from J, with 17 bases in between. Germline assignment: CDR1 MDHEN and CDR2 SYDVKM. CDR3: CASSLRGGQTYGYTF. In DNA form, the CDR3 reads TGTGCCAGCAGTCTAAGGGGGGGGCAGACCTATGGCTACACCTTC.

In the case of this clonotype: The junction shows a germline mismatch at one end, possibly a read error. This chain links TRBV4-1 with TRBJ2-1; D not certain. CDR3 length: 16 amino acids. Germline CDR1 is MGHRA and CDR2 is YSYEKL. The CDR3, as DNA: TGCGCCAGCAGTCAAGATTGGCTGGAATACTACAGTGAGCAGTTCTTC. It yields the protein CASSQDWLEYYSEQFF.

The chain recombines TRBV6-1 with TRBJ2-7; TRBD1 agrees at 9 bases. Germline lookup yields CDR1 MNHNS and CDR2 SASEGT. The CDR3 is made up of 16 amino acids. CDR3 coding DNA: TGTGTCAGTAGTCCTAACCGACAGGGGGACTCCTACGAGCAGTACTTC. Translated: CVSSPNRQGDSYEQYF.

This clonotype was counted once. One end of the junction fails to match germline, which may point to a read error. Written as DNA, the CDR3 is TGTGTCAGCAGTTACTCGTTTATGAAGACGGATACGCAGTATTTT. Residues: CVSSYSFMKTDTQYF. The chain combines TRBV6-5 with TRBJ2-3; D not resolved. CDR1 is MNHEY, CDR2 SVGAGI, per germline. This CDR3 is built from 15 residues.

Regarding this clonotype: One junction end disagrees with the germline gene, perhaps due to a read error. The chain joins TRBV6-1 to TRBJ2-2; D is tentatively TRBD1 or TRBD2 (5 bases each). This CDR3 spans 16 amino acids. Germline loops: CDR1 MNHNS, CDR2 SASEGT. CDR3 residues: CASSGRGATNTVELFF. The CDR3 DNA follows: TGTGCCAGCAGTGGTAGGGGAGCCACGAACACCGTGGAGCTGTTTTTT.

Concerning this clonotype: This may be a read error, as it is one base from a much larger clone. The V and J genes are TRBV28 and TRBJ2-7; maybe TRBD1 (6 bases). Germline V gene data show CDR1 as MDHEN and CDR2 as SYDVKM. The CDR3 consists of 16 residues. Trimming left V 2 bases short and J 1 base short, with 15 bases between. CDR3 sequence (DNA): TGTGCCAGCAGTTTAAGGGGGAGTTTGTTTTCCTACGAGCAGTACTTC. It is translated as CASSLRGSLFSYEQYF.

This clonotype was seen once. A much larger clone differs from this one at a single base, so this may be a read error. The rearrangement joins TRBV7-3 to TRBJ2-6; D is perhaps TRBD2 (6 bases). The length of the CDR3 is 15 residues. The germline V gene has CDR1 SGHTA and CDR2 FQGTGA. The ends were cut back, 5 bases at V and 6 bases at J, with 14 bases in the middle. The CDR3 DNA reads as TGTGCCAGCAGCCCTCGAGGGACTGAGGCCAACGTCCTGACTTTC. Its protein is CASSPRGTEANVLTF. The full variable domain, rest sourced from reference TRBV7-3 and TRBJ2-6, is GAGVSQTPSNKVTEKGKYVELRCDPISGHTALYWYRQSLGQGPEFLIYFQGTGAADDSGLPNDRFFAVRPEGSVSTLKIQRTERGDSAVYLCASSPRGTEANVLTFGAGSRLTVL.

Regarding this clonotype: This CDR3 fails to terminate in the conserved phenylalanine or tryptophan, so it likely reflects a read error. CDR3 loop: CSCGVGGTQYV. The CDR3 bases are TGCAGCTGTGGGGTCGGTGGGACCCAGTACGTC. J is TRBJ2-5 and V is TRBV29-1; no clear D gene. The CDR3 spans 11 residues. V lost 8 bases to trimming and J lost 7 bases, with 14 bases between them. Germline assignment: CDR1 SQVTM and CDR2 ANQGSEA.

For this clonotype: Its ends do not fully match the called genes, so a read error is possible. The J gene is TRBJ1-5, the V gene TRBV6-1, with TRBD1 matching over 7 bases. The CDR3 runs 15 residues. Germline V gene sequence: CDR1 MNHNS, CDR2 SASEGT. In nucleotides, the CDR3 is TGTGCCAGCAGTGAAAACAGGGGTATAAATCAGCCCCAGCATTTC. It is translated as CASSENRGINQPQHF.

About this clonotype itself: A read error may explain this, as a much larger clone is one base away. CDR3 residues: CASSDFLGYGQGVETQYF. The DNA of the CDR3 is TGTGCCAGCAGTGATTTCCTCGGGTATGGACAGGGGGTAGAGACCCAGTACTTC. This chain uses TRBV24-1 with TRBJ2-5; 10 bases agree with TRBD1. Germline V gene data show CDR1 as KGHDR and CDR2 as SFDVKD. The CDR3 has 18 amino acids.

The chain is built from TRBV11-3 and TRBJ2-5; D is undetermined. The germline CDR1 and CDR2 sequences are SGHNT and YENEEA. The CDR3 is 13 residues long. This CDR3 is CVSSFGSQRTQYF. Written as DNA, the CDR3 is TGTGTTAGCAGCTTCGGCAGCCAGAGGACCCAGTACTTC. The variable domain in full, completed from reference TRBV11-3 and TRBJ2-5, reads EAGVVQSPRYKIIEKKQPVAFWCNPISGHNTLYWYLQNLGQGPELLIRYENEEAVDDSQLPKDRFSAERLKGVDSTLKIQPAELGDSAVYLCVSSFGSQRTQYFGPGTRLLVL.

Concerning this clonotype: With a much larger clone just one base away, this may be a read error. The rearrangement joins TRBV11-2 to TRBJ2-1; the D is unclear. There are 13 residues in the CDR3. Germline V gene data show CDR1 as SGHAT and CDR2 as FQNNGV. The CDR3: CASTLEVGYEQFF. The CDR3 DNA follows: TGTGCCAGCACCTTAGAGGTGGGGTATGAGCAGTTCTTC.

This clonotype turned up a few times. This clone may be a read error of a much larger clone one base away. The rearrangement joins TRBV5-4 to TRBJ1-1; a possible D gene is TRBD1 (5 bases). The CDR3 totals 13 residues. CDR1 and CDR2 from the germline V gene are SGHNT and YYREEE (reference sequence). The CDR3 reads CASSLDRNIEAFF. The CDR3 nucleotides read TGTGCCAGCAGCTTGGACAGGAACATTGAAGCTTTCTTT.

This clonotype came up many times. The chain couples TRBV12-3 or TRBV12-4 to TRBJ1-5; 8 nucleotides align to TRBD1. V shed 10 bases and J 6 bases; nucleotides not matched to a gene: 11. The CDR3 loop spans 14 amino acids. This chain's CDR3 is CATADRVDRQPQHF. In DNA form, the CDR3 reads TGTGCCACCGCGGACAGGGTTGATCGTCAGCCCCAGCATTTT.

This clonotype was detected a few times. Sequence at one end of the junction differs from germline and may be a read error. V is TRBV29-1 and J is TRBJ1-4; 8 nucleotides match TRBD1. Germline CDR1 is SQVTM and CDR2 is ANQGSEA. This CDR3 comprises 14 residues. The CDR3 reads CSAGQGGTNEKLFF. The CDR3 coding sequence is TGCAGCGCCGGACAGGGAGGGACTAATGAAAAGCTGTTTTTT.

Concerning this clonotype: At one end, the junction sequence differs from germline, possibly due to a read error. This sequence joins TRBV29-1 and TRBJ1-1, with D unresolved. CDR3 length equals 14 residues. Germline CDR1 is SQVTM and CDR2 is ANQGSEA. Here the CDR3 DNA reads TGCAGCGTTGTCCCGTCCTACGTGAACACTGAAGATTCCTTT. This encodes CSVVPSYVNTEDSF.

Regarding this clonotype: A much larger clone is a single base away; this may be a read error. V is TRBV28 and J is TRBJ2-1; 8 positions match TRBD1. The CDR3 loop spans 17 amino acids. CDR1 MDHEN and CDR2 SYDVKM come from the germline V gene. CDR3 DNA: TGTGCCAGCAGTTTACATTTAACCGGGACAGGCAACAATGAGAAGTTCTTC. Translation: CASSLHLTGTGNNEKFF.

Regarding this clonotype: The junction shows a germline mismatch at one end, possibly a read error. This rearrangement joins TRBV6-1 to TRBJ2-1, with D perhaps matching TRBD1 or TRBD2 (5 bases each). Germline V gene data show CDR1 as MNHNS and CDR2 as SASEGT. The CDR3 sequence is 17 residues long. In DNA form, the CDR3 reads TGTGCCAGCAGTGACTTTACGGGGACGAAACTTTACATTGAGCAATTCTTC. Its translation is CASSDFTGTKLYIEQFF.

Regarding this clonotype: A much bigger clone sits one base away, suggesting this may be a read error. The chain joins TRBV28 to TRBJ1-1; D call uncertain. V was clipped by 8 bases and J by 10 bases, with 14 bases between them. There are 11 residues in the CDR3. Germline CDR1 and CDR2: MDHEN and SYDVKM. In nucleotides, the CDR3 is TGTGCCAGCCCCCCCCCGGACGGAGCTTTCTTT. It is translated as CASPPPDGAFF.

This clonotype has a handful of counts. The chain combines TRBV14 with TRBJ2-7; 9 bases match TRBD1. Looked up from germline, CDR1 is SGHDN and CDR2 is FVKESK. V dropped 2 bases and J dropped 5; count of bases not matched to a gene: 7. There are 15 residues in the CDR3. CDR3 sequence: CASSQMTGGGDEQYF. For the CDR3, the DNA is TGTGCCAGCAGCCAAATGACAGGGGGAGGCGACGAGCAGTACTTC. Full variable domain (remainder filled in from reference TRBV14 and TRBJ2-7): EAGVTQFPSHSVIEKGQTVTLRCDPISGHDNLYWYRRVMGKEIKFLLHFVKESKQDESGMPNNRFLAERTGGTYSTLKVQPAELEDSGVYFCASSQMTGGGDEQYFGPGTRLTVT.

In the case of this clonotype: A read error may account for a junction end that differs from germline. The gene calls are TRBV6-6 and TRBJ2-3; 10 bases fit TRBD1. The CDR3 covers 15 residues. From germline, CDR1 is MNHNY and CDR2 SVGAGI (reference sequence). The CDR3 DNA is TGTACCAGCAATTCCTGGACAGGGGGTGCAGATACGCAGTATTTT. Translating gives CTSNSWTGGADTQYF.

In regard to this clonotype: An end of the junction does not agree with germline; a read error may underlie this. This rearrangement joins TRBV11-2 to TRBJ1-5; 9 bases are a match to TRBD1. CDR1 is SGHAT, CDR2 FQNNGV, per germline. This CDR3 region has 19 residues. This CDR3 is CANSLAVRLRTGGVQPQHF. The CDR3 DNA is TGTGCCAACAGCTTAGCTGTTCGTCTCCGAACAGGGGGCGTTCAGCCTCAGCATTTT.

In this sample, this clonotype turned up a few times. A read error is possible here, since a much larger clone lies one base away. The CDR3 does not close with the conserved phenylalanine or tryptophan, likely indicating a read error. No DNA is shown, since the ends of the CDR3 on it are uncertain; the CDR3 is the one TCRdb lists. The chain carries TRBV21-1 and TRBJ1-2; the table's D call, TRBD1, was not checked against the DNA. TRBV21-1 has pseudogene status. A total of 14 residues make up the CDR3, ends included. The CDR3 loop is CASSKFSGDKGYTL.

This clonotype was seen repeatedly, ten times or more. The rearrangement joins TRBV6-2 or TRBV6-3 to TRBJ2-7, with D hard to call. This CDR3 has 13 amino acids. CDR1 and CDR2 from the germline V gene are MNHEY and SVGEGT. V was cut by 5 bases and J by 3 bases, with 11 bases left in between. This CDR3 is CASSPTSIYEQYF. In DNA, the CDR3 is TGTGCCAGCAGTCCGACTTCTATCTACGAGCAGTACTTC.

This clonotype showed up many times. The rearrangement links TRBV5-1 to TRBJ2-1, with 7 nucleotides matching TRBD1. J lost 5 bases, V lost 2 bases, and 7 bases had no gene match. The CDR3 has 15 amino acids. Germline V gives CDR1 SGHRS, CDR2 YFSETQ. The CDR3 nucleotides are TGCGCCAGCAGCTTAACAGGACAGGTTGACAATGAGCAGTTCTTC. This codes for CASSLTGQVDNEQFF.